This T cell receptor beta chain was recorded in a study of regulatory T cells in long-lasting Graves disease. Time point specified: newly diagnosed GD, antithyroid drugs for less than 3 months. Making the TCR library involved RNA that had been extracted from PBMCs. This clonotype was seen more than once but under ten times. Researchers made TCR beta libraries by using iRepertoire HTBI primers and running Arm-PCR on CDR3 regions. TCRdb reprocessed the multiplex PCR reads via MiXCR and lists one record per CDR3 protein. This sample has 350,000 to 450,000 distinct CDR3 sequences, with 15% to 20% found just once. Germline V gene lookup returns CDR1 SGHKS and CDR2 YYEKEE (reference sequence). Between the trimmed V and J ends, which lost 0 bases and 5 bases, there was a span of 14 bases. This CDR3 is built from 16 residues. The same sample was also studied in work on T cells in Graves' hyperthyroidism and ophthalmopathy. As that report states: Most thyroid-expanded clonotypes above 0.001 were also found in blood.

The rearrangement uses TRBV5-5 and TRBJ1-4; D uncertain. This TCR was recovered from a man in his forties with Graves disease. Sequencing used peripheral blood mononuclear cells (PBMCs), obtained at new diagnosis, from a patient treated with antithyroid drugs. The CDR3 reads CASSLGFGRINEKLFF. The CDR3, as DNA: TGTGCCAGCAGCTTGGGGTTCGGGCGGATAAATGAAAAACTGTTTTTT. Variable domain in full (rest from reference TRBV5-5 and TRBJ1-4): DAGVTQSPTHLIKTRGQQVTLRCSPISGHKSVSWYQQVLGQGPQFIFQYYEKEERGRGNFPDRFSARQFPNYSSELNVNALLLGDSALYLCASSLGFGRINEKLFFGSGTQLSVL.